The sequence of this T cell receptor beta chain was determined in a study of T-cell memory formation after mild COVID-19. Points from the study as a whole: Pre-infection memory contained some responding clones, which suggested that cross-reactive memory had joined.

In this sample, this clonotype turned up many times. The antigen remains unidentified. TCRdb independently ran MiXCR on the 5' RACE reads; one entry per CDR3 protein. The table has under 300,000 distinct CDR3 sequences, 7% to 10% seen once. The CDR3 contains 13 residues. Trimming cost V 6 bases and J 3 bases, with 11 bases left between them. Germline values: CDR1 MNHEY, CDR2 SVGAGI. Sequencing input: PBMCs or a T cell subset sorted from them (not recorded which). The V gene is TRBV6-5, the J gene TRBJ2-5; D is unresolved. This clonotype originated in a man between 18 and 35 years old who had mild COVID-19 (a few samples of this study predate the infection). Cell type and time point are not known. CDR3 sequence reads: CASSPPGEETQYF. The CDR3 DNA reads TGTGCCAGCAGCCCCCCTGGGGAAGAGACCCAGTACTTC.